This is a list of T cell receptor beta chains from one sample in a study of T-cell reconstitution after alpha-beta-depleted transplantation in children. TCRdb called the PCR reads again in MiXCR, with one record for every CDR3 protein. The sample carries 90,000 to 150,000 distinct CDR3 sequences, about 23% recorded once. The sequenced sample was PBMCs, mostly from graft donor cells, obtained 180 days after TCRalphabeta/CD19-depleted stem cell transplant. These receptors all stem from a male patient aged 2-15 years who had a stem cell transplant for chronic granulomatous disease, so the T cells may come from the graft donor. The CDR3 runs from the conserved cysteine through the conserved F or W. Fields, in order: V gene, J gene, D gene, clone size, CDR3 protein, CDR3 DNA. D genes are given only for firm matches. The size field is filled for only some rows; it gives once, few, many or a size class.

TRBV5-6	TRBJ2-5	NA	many	CASSLYGETQYF	TGTGCCAGCAGCTTGTATGGGGAGACCCAGTACTTC
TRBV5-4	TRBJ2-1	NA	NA	CASSLPTSSSSYNEQFF	TGTGCCAGCAGCTTGCCGACTAGTAGTTCGTCCTACAATGAGCAGTTCTTC
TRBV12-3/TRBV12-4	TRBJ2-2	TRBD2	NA	CASSFNSGVTGELFF	TGTGCCAGCAGTTTTAATAGCGGGGTCACCGGGGAGCTGTTTTTT
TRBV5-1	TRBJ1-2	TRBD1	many	CASSHRDRASYGYTF	TGCGCCAGCAGTCACCGGGACAGGGCCTCCTATGGCTACACCTTC
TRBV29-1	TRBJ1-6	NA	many	CSVLLTGGYSPLHF	TGCAGCGTTCTGCTGACAGGCGGGTACTCACCCCTCCACTTT
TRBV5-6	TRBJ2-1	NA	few	CASSGGRANYNEQFF	TGTGCCAGCAGCGGGGGGCGGGCCAACTACAATGAGCAGTTCTTC
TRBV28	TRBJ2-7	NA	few	CASSIQGALSYEQYF	TGTGCCAGCAGTATACAGGGAGCTCTCTCCTACGAGCAGTACTTC
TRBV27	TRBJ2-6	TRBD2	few	CASSLLGGAGANVLTF	TGTGCCAGCAGTTTACTGGGGGGGGCTGGGGCCAACGTCCTGACTTTC
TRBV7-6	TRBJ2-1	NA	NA	CASSLGASRSRNEQFF	TGTGCCAGCAGCTTAGGAGCTAGCAGGAGTCGGAATGAGCAGTTCTTC
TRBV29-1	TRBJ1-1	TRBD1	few	CSVHRGRDTEAFF	TGCAGCGTACACAGGGGGAGGGACACTGAAGCTTTCTTT
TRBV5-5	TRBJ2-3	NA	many	CASSPVPDTQYF	TGTGCCAGCAGCCCTGTACCAGATACGCAGTATTTT
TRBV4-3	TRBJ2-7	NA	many	CASSQAERGPYEQYF	TGCGCCAGCAGCCAAGCGGAGAGGGGCCCCTACGAGCAGTACTTC
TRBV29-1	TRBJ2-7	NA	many	CSVGTAEYEQYF	TGCAGCGTTGGGACAGCCGAATACGAGCAGTACTTC
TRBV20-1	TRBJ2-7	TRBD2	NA	CSARGLAYGAGQYF	TGCAGTGCTAGAGGACTAGCCTACGGGGCGGGGCAGTACTTC
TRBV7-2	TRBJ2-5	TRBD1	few	CASSRGTAQETQYF	TGTGCCAGCAGCCGAGGGACAGCACAAGAGACCCAGTACTTC
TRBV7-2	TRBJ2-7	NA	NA	CASSLEGGPSYEQYF	TGTGCCAGCAGCTTAGAAGGGGGGCCATCCTACGAGCAGTACTTC
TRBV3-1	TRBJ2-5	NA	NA	CASCQRRATSPSYQETQYF	TGTGCCAGCTGCCAACGACGGGCGACTAGTCCCTCGTACCAAGAGACCCAGTACTTC
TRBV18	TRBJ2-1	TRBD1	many	CASARQGIGNEQFF	TGTGCCAGCGCAAGACAGGGGATAGGCAATGAGCAGTTCTTC
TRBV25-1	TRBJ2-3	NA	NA	CASRGVRTDTQYF	TGTGCCAGCAGGGGGGTACGCACAGATACGCAGTATTTT
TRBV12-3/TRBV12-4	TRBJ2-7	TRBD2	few	CASSFETSGMGSYEQYF	TGTGCCAGCAGTTTCGAGACTAGCGGGATGGGGTCCTACGAGCAGTACTTC
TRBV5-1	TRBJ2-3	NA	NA	CASDNRLSSTDTQYF	TGCGCCAGCGACAACAGGCTTTCTAGCACAGATACGCAGTATTTT
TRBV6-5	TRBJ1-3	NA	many	CASSYGGPSSSSGNTIYF	TGTGCCAGCAGTTACGGGGGACCTTCCTCGAGCTCTGGAAACACCATATATTTT
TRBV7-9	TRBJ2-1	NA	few	CASSLVLAINEQFF	TGTGCCAGCAGCTTAGTTCTAGCCATCAATGAGCAGTTCTTC
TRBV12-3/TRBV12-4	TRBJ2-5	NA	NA	CASSSPGGQETQYF	TGTGCCAGCAGTTCCCCAGGTGGGCAAGAGACCCAGTACTTC
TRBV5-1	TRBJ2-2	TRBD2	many	CASSLVVAGGAGELFF	TGCGCCAGCAGCTTGGTGGTAGCGGGAGGTGCCGGGGAGCTGTTTTTT
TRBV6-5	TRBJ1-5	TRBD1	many	CASSYWDRNQPQHF	TGTGCCAGCAGTTACTGGGACAGAAATCAGCCCCAGCATTTT
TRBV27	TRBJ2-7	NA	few	CASSLTGTNPYEQYF	TGTGCCAGCAGTTTGACCGGGACAAACCCCTACGAGCAGTACTTC
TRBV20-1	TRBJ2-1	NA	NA	CSARLSWGGNEQFF	TGCAGTGCTAGATTATCGTGGGGAGGAAATGAGCAGTTCTTC
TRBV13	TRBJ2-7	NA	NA	CASSFGGSEYEQYF	TGTGCCAGCAGCTTTGGGGGATCGGAGTACGAGCAGTACTTC
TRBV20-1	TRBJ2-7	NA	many	CSARDLASEMNEQYF	TGCAGTGCTAGAGATCTAGCATCTGAAATGAACGAGCAGTACTTC
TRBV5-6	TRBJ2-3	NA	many	CASSLLGGSVSTDTQYF	TGTGCCAGCAGCTTGCTGGGTGGGAGCGTCTCCACAGATACGCAGTATTTT
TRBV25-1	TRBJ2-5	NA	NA	CASSDAVRETQYF	TGTGCCAGCAGTGATGCGGTGCGGGAGACCCAGTACTTC
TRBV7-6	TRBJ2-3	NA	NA	CASSEPLTSGTDTQYF	TGTGCCAGCAGCGAACCCTTGACGAGCGGCACAGATACGCAGTATTTT
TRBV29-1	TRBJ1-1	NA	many	CSVEDLAGTMNTEAFF	TGCAGCGTTGAAGATCTGGCAGGGACAATGAACACTGAAGCTTTCTTT
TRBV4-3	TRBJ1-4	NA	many	CASSQHPGTPGEKLFF	TGCGCCAGCAGCCAACACCCCGGGACTCCTGGCGAAAAACTGTTTTTT
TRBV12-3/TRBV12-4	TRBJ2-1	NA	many	CASSSGSYNEQFF	TGTGCCAGCAGCAGTGGCTCTTACAATGAGCAGTTCTTC
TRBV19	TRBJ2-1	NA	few	CASSFHIPQSSYNEQFF	TGTGCCAGTAGTTTCCACATCCCTCAAAGCTCCTACAATGAGCAGTTCTTC
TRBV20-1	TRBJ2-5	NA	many	CSADLGGQETQYF	TGCAGTGCTGATTTGGGGGGCCAAGAGACCCAGTACTTC
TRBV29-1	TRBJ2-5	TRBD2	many	CSVRGTSGSRKTQYF	TGCAGCGTCCGGGGGACTAGCGGGAGTAGGAAGACCCAGTACTTC
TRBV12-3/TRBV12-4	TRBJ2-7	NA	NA	CASSLMAGPYEQYF	TGTGCCAGCAGTTTGATGGCGGGACCCTACGAGCAGTACTTC
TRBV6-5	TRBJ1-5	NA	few	CASSSLGANQPQHF	TGTGCCAGCAGTTCCTTGGGCGCGAATCAGCCCCAGCATTTT
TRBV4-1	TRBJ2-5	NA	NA	CASSQVGDCQETQYF	TGCGCCAGCAGCCAAGTTGGGGACTGCCAAGAGACCCAGTACTTC
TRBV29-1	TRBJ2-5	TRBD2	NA	CSAESGGSVETQYF	TGCAGCGCCGAAAGCGGGGGGTCCGTGGAGACCCAGTACTTC
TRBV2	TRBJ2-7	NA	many	CASSDGEQYF	TGTGCCAGCAGTGATGGCGAGCAGTACTTC
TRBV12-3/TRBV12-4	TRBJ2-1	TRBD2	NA	CASSFHLAGGLNEQFF	TGTGCCAGCAGTTTCCATCTAGCGGGAGGCCTCAATGAGCAGTTCTTC
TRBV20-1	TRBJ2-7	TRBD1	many	CSAVYWGQTYEQYF	TGCAGTGCAGTTTACTGGGGACAGACCTACGAGCAGTACTTC
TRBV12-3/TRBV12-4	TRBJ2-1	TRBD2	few	CASSLRTSGSHEQFF	TGTGCCAGCAGTTTACGGACTAGCGGGAGCCATGAGCAGTTCTTC
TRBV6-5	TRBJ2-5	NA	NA	CACGYLGETQYF	TGTGCCTGCGGATACTTAGGGGAGACCCAGTACTTC
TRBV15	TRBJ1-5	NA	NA	CATSRQGQPQHF	TGTGCCACCAGCAGACAGGGTCAGCCCCAGCATTTT
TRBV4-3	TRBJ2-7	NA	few	CASSQGVLSLNYEQYF	TGCGCCAGCAGCCAAGGGGTCTTAAGTCTCAACTACGAGCAGTACTTC
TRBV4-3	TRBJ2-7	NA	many	CASSQEKYGSYEQYF	TGCGCCAGCAGCCAAGAAAAGTACGGATCCTACGAGCAGTACTTC
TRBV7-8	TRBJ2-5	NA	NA	CASRSRRGLERWTQYF	TGTGCCAGCAGATCCCGGAGGGGATTGGAACGGTGGACCCAGTACTTC
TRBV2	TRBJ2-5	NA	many	CASSEETQYF	TGTGCCAGCAGTGAGGAGACCCAGTACTTC
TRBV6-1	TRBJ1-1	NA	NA	CASRSFLGLNTEAFF	TGTGCCAGCAGGTCGTTTCTGGGGCTGAACACTGAAGCTTTCTTT
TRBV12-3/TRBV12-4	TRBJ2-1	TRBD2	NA	CASSQRTSGIYSSYNEQFF	TGTGCCAGCAGTCAACGGACTAGCGGGATTTATAGCTCCTACAATGAGCAGTTCTTC
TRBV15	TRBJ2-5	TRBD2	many	CATSSKPSGILETQYF	TGTGCCACCAGCAGTAAACCTAGCGGGATATTGGAGACCCAGTACTTC
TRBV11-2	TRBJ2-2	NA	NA	CASTKTGHTGELFF	TGTGCCAGCACAAAAACAGGGCACACCGGGGAGCTGTTTTTT
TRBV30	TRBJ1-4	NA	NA	CAWSATKRGEKLFF	TGTGCCTGGAGTGCAACCAAAAGAGGTGAAAAACTGTTTTTT
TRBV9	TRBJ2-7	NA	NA	CASSVDSVGWEQYF	TGTGCCAGCAGCGTAGATAGCGTCGGGTGGGAGCAGTACTTC